These 23 T cell receptor beta chains were sequenced from one sample in a study of blood T cell repertoires in COVID-19. Libraries were prepared by immunoSEQ multiplex PCR; TCRdb keeps only in-frame clonotypes and omits some of them. The sample has 200,000 to 250,000 clones; 70% to 90% are singletons. The sequencing sample was made of peripheral blood. The receptors stem from a man in his late teens or twenties with active or convalescent COVID-19.

The gene calls are TRBV28 and TRBJ1-1; 12 positions match TRBD1. The CDR3 runs to 16 residues. Germline trimming cut 4 bases from V and 11 bases from J; bases unmatched to any gene: 14. Germline values: CDR1 MDHEN, CDR2 SYDVKM. The CDR3 loop is CASSSYPPGDRGLAFF. The CDR3 coding sequence is TGTGCCAGCAGTTCCTATCCACCCGGGGACAGGGGGCTGGCTTTCTTT.

The chain has TRBV12-3 or TRBV12-4 and TRBJ2-4; 7 nucleotides agree with TRBD1. CDR3 size: 13 residues. V lost 6 bases to trimming and J lost 6 bases; unmatched junction nucleotides: 5. The CDR3 bases are TGTGCCAGCAGACTGACAGGGAGAAACATTCAGTACTTC. Its translation is CASRLTGRNIQYF.

The V call is TRBV7-8, the J call TRBJ2-7; TRBD1 agrees at 7 bases. CDR1 and CDR2 (germline): SGHVS, FQNEAQ. After removal of 5 bases from V and 2 bases from J, the junction contained 12 bases not matched to a gene. This CDR3 has 16 amino acids. DNA for the CDR3: TGTGCCAGCAGCCTGTTGACAGGGACGCTGGCCTACGAGCAGTACTTC. Its translation: CASSLLTGTLAYEQYF. The full variable domain, with the rest looked up from reference TRBV7-8 and TRBJ2-7, is GAGVSQSPRYKVAKRGQDVALRCDPISGHVSLFWYQQALGQGPEFLTYFQNEAQLDKSGLPSDRFFAERPEGSVSTLKIQRTQQEDSAVYLCASSLLTGTLAYEQYFGPGTRLTVT.

The chain couples TRBV9 to TRBJ2-7; TRBD2 might be the D (6 bases). There are 15 residues in the CDR3. Germline V gene sequence: CDR1 SGDLS, CDR2 YYNGEE. V was trimmed by 0 bases and J by 4 bases, leaving 14 bases between them. CDR3 sequence: CASSVGGTRPYEQYF. The CDR3 DNA reads TGTGCCAGCAGCGTAGGCGGGACGAGACCATACGAGCAGTACTTC.

The V gene is TRBV2, the J gene TRBJ1-1; no clear D. The ends were cut back, 3 bases at V and 10 bases at J, with 15 bases in the middle. Looked up from germline, CDR1 is SNHLY and CDR2 is FYNNEI. This CDR3 region has 13 residues. In nucleotides, the CDR3 is TGTGCCAGCAGTGATTACTTGGGTACAGCAGCTTTCTTT. This gives the protein CASSDYLGTAAFF. The whole variable domain, filled in from reference TRBV2 and TRBJ1-1, reads EPEVTQTPSHQVTQMGQEVILRCVPISNHLYFYWYRQILGQKVEFLVSFYNNEISEKSEIFDDQFSVERPDGSNFTLKIRSTKLEDSAMYFCASSDYLGTAAFFGQGTRLTVV.

This chain joins TRBV25-1 and TRBJ1-2; 8 positions agree with TRBD1. With 4 bases clipped from V and 4 bases from J, the junction kept 8 bases outside the gene matches. The CDR3 runs 15 residues. CDR1 and CDR2 from the germline V gene are MGHDK and SYGVNS. CDR3 sequence: CASSVGTGRGYGYTF. The CDR3 DNA sequence: TGTGCCAGCAGTGTCGGGACAGGTAGAGGCTATGGCTACACCTTC.

The chain employs TRBV5-4 and TRBJ2-3; D is unresolved. With 5 bases removed from V and 2 bases from J, the gap between germline ends came to 15 bases. CDR1 and CDR2 (germline): SGHNT, YYREEE (reference sequence). The CDR3 has 15 amino acids. The CDR3 region is CASREASTNTDTQYF. The CDR3 bases are TGTGCCAGCAGAGAGGCCTCAACAAACACAGATACGCAGTATTTT.

This chain uses TRBV10-3 with TRBJ2-3, with 8 bases fitting TRBD2. The CDR3 spans 12 residues. V lost 9 bases to trimming and J lost 4 bases; unmatched junction nucleotides: 3. CDR1 is ENHRY and CDR2 is SYGVKD in the germline V gene. The DNA of the CDR3 is TGTGCCATTGGGACTAGGGCAGATACGCAGTATTTT. It specifies CAIGTRADTQYF.

The chain links TRBV27 to TRBJ1-1; 7 positions agree with TRBD1. Germline V gene sequence: CDR1 MNHEY, CDR2 SMNVEV (reference sequence). The CDR3 is 14 residues long. Trimming cost V 5 bases and J 3 bases; bases outside gene matches: 6. This CDR3 is CASSLRDSYTEAFF. In DNA, the CDR3 is TGTGCCAGCAGTCTTCGGGACAGCTACACTGAAGCTTTCTTT.

This rearrangement joins TRBV7-2 to TRBJ2-5; D unresolved. This CDR3 contains 11 residues. Germline lookup yields CDR1 SGHTA and CDR2 FQGNSA. Trimming removed 4 bases at V and 5 bases at J, with 5 bases between. The CDR3 coding sequence is TGTGCCAGCAGCTCCGGGGAGACCCAGTACTTC. Its protein product is CASSSGETQYF.

This chain uses TRBV27 with TRBJ2-7; 7 positions agree with TRBD1. With V trimmed by 3 bases and J by 2 bases, 1 base remained unmatched. The CDR3 is made up of 13 amino acids. CDR1 and CDR2 (germline): MNHEY, SMNVEV (reference sequence). CDR3 nucleotide sequence: TGTGCCAGCAGTTTGCAGGGGGCCTACGAGCAGTACTTC. This sequence encodes CASSLQGAYEQYF.

The chain recombines TRBV4-3 with TRBJ2-5; 9 positions match TRBD1. The CDR3 has 18 residues. V lost 0 bases, J lost 5 bases, and 13 bases stayed unmatched. Germline V CDR1 and CDR2: LGHNA, YSLEER. CDR3 bases: TGCGCCAGCAGCCAAGATTCTAACAGGGGGCTCCTGGGTGAGACCCAGTACTTC. This sequence encodes CASSQDSNRGLLGETQYF.

The chain employs TRBV10-1 and TRBJ1-5, with TRBD1 matching over 9 bases. The CDR3 loop spans 19 amino acids. After removal of 7 bases from V and 2 bases from J, the junction contained 18 bases not matched to a gene. Germline assignment: CDR1 WNHNN and CDR2 SYGVQD (reference sequence). CDR3 nucleotides: TGCGCCAGCACCAGGGACAGGGTATGCCTTCAGGTAGGCAATCAGCCCCAGCATTTT. Protein: CASTRDRVCLQVGNQPQHF.

The chain joins TRBV6-5 to TRBJ1-5; possibly TRBD1 for D (6 bases). The V and J ends lost 6 bases and 0 bases respectively, with 12 bases between them. The CDR3 is 15 residues long. CDR1 and CDR2 from the germline V gene are MNHEY and SVGAGI. The CDR3 here is CASRQGFYSNQPQHF. CDR3 DNA sequence: TGTGCCAGCAGACAGGGTTTCTATAGCAATCAGCCCCAGCATTTT.

The chain couples TRBV29-1 to TRBJ1-3, with D unresolved. The CDR3 length is 11 residues. The ends were cut back, 7 bases at V and 3 bases at J, with 7 bases in the middle. The germline gives CDR1 SQVTM, CDR2 ANQGSEA. The CDR3 here is CSASSGNTIYF. For the CDR3, the DNA is TGCAGCGCGAGTAGTGGAAACACCATATATTTT. Full variable domain (remainder filled in from reference TRBV29-1 and TRBJ1-3): SAVISQKPSRDICQRGTSLTIQCQVDSQVTMMFWYRQQPGQSLTLIATANQGSEATYESGFVIDKFPISRPNLTFSTLTVSNMSPEDSSIYLCSASSGNTIYFGEGSWLTVV.

V gene TRBV19 combines with J gene TRBJ2-1; the match to TRBD2 covers 7 bases. This CDR3 is 14 amino acids long. V shed 6 bases, J shed 6 bases, and the junction held 8 bases outside the gene matches. Germline V gene sequence: CDR1 LNHDA, CDR2 SQIVND (reference sequence). As DNA, the CDR3 is TGTGCCAGTAGGGGGGAAGCGGGGTTCAATGAGCAGTTCTTC. As protein: CASRGEAGFNEQFF.

J is TRBJ2-1 and V is TRBV7-6; the D gene is possibly TRBD2 (6 bases). The CDR3 is made up of 17 amino acids. Germline assignment: CDR1 SGHVS and CDR2 FNYEAQ. V was cut by 2 bases and J by 7 bases, with 21 bases left in between. Here the CDR3 DNA reads TGTGCCAGCAGCTTAAATGGAATGGGGCGGGAACGGAATGAGCAGTTCTTC. Its protein product is CASSLNGMGRERNEQFF.

J is TRBJ2-7 and V is TRBV20-1; D unresolved. This CDR3 has 10 amino acids. V shed 8 bases and J shed 1 base, with 6 bases lying between them. The germline gives CDR1 DFQATT, CDR2 SNEGSKA (reference sequence). CDR3 sequence: CSILSYEQYF. CDR3 nucleotide sequence: TGCAGTATCCTATCCTACGAGCAGTACTTC.

The chain recombines TRBV7-9 with TRBJ1-6, with 10 bases identical to TRBD1. This CDR3 has 15 residues. Per germline, CDR1 SEHNR and CDR2 FQNEAQ (reference sequence). V trimming: 5 bases; J trimming: 9 bases; junction bases outside the gene matches: 7. CDR3 sequence: CASSPHRQGASPLHF. CDR3 sequence (DNA): TGTGCCAGCAGCCCACATCGACAGGGGGCTTCACCCCTCCACTTT.

The gene calls are TRBV9 and TRBJ2-5, with TRBD1 matching 8 bases. The V gene end was trimmed by 3 bases and the J gene end by 2 bases; junction bases not matched to a gene: 0. Per germline, CDR1 SGDLS and CDR2 YYNGEE. The CDR3 runs 13 residues. DNA for the CDR3: TGTGCCAGCAGCGGGGACAGGCAAGAGACCCAGTACTTC. Translating gives CASSGDRQETQYF. Complete variable domain (other parts from reference TRBV9 and TRBJ2-5): DSGVTQTPKHLITATGQRVTLRCSPRSGDLSVYWYQQSLDQGLQFLIQYYNGEERAKGNILERFSAQQFPDLHSELNLSSLELGDSALYFCASSGDRQETQYFGPGTRLLVL.

The V call is TRBV5-1, the J call TRBJ1-2; a weak D match, TRBD1 (5 bases). The CDR3 length is 15 residues. Germline V gene sequence: CDR1 SGHRS, CDR2 YFSETQ. Trimming removed 4 bases at V and 4 bases at J, with 17 bases between. CDR3 residues: CASSLTDSRSYGYTF. As DNA, the CDR3 is TGCGCCAGCAGCCTAACCGACAGCAGGAGCTATGGCTACACCTTC.

This chain connects TRBV27 to TRBJ2-3; D not certain. V dropped 7 bases and J dropped 3 bases, with 11 bases sitting between them. There are 13 residues in the CDR3. Per germline, CDR1 MNHEY and CDR2 SMNVEV (reference sequence). In DNA, the CDR3 is TGTGCCAGCAAAAAAGTCGGTACAGATACGCAGTATTTT. Its protein is CASKKVGTDTQYF.

This clone was observed a single time. This rearrangement joins TRBV4-3 to TRBJ1-3, with 9 nucleotides matching TRBD1. With V trimmed by 2 bases and J by 3 bases, 5 bases remained unmatched. Germline CDR1 reads LGHNA; CDR2 reads YSLEER. This CDR3 is built from 16 residues. CDR3 in amino acids: CASSQTQGAYGNTIYF. In DNA, the CDR3 is TGCGCCAGCAGCCAAACACAGGGGGCATATGGAAACACCATATATTTT.